This T cell receptor (beta chain) was found in a study of blood T cell repertoires in COVID-19. Study background: The United States, Italy and Spain supplied acute and convalescent COVID-19 samples. T cells, B-cell-depleted T cells, or PBMCs provided the cDNA or gDNA that served as material.

Authors' processing steps: Reference gene primer amplification in the assay estimated nucleated cell counts. Profiled with immunoSEQ multiplex PCR; TCRdb holds only in-frame clones, not every one. Clone size and the V and J calls come from that table; the DNA yielded D and trimming. The data contain about 160,000 clones, about four fifths of them seen just once; the ten biggest clones take up 10% to 15%. The TCR was taken from a man between 65 and 85 years old who had recovered from COVID-19. The source material was peripheral blood.

The CDR3 loop reads CATSRDRDRPERELFF. The CDR3 DNA is TGTGCCACCAGCAGAGATAGGGACAGGCCCGAGCGGGAGCTGTTTTTT. This chain uses TRBV15 with TRBJ2-2; 8 nucleotides line up with TRBD1. Per the germline V gene, CDR1 is LNHNV and CDR2 is YYDKDF (reference sequence). V shed 0 bases, J shed 9 bases, and the junction held 9 bases outside the gene matches. The CDR3 loop spans 16 amino acids.